The 18 T cell receptor beta chains below all came from one sample that was sequenced in a study of regulatory T cells in long-lasting Graves disease. Time point noted: newly diagnosed GD, antithyroid drugs for less than 3 months. RNA isolated from PBMCs was used to make the TCR library. CDR3-region Arm-PCR and iRepertoire HTBI primers produced the TCR beta libraries. A single record per CDR3 protein comes from TCRdb applying MiXCR to the multiplex PCR reads. The table includes approximately 470,000 distinct CDR3 sequences, roughly 16% detected once. The sample also formed part of further work on T cells in Graves' hyperthyroidism and ophthalmopathy.

This material consisted of peripheral blood mononuclear cells (PBMCs), taken at new diagnosis, from a patient treated with antithyroid drugs. The receptors derive from a man aged 35-49 years with Graves disease.

This clonotype was recorded at least ten times. DNA of the CDR3: TGTGCCAGCAGGTCTGGGACTATCTATACGCAGTATTTT. Translating it yields CASRSGTIYTQYF. V usage is TRBV12-3 or TRBV12-4 and J usage is TRBJ2-3, with 7 bases aligning to TRBD2. Trimming took 6 bases from V and 7 from J; bases not matched to a gene: 7. This CDR3 has 13 residues.

The rearrangement joins TRBV28 to TRBJ1-5; 9 bases match TRBD1. Germline CDR1 reads MDHEN; CDR2 reads SYDVKM. After removal of 8 bases from V and 4 bases from J, the junction contained 15 bases not matched to a gene. This CDR3 is 17 amino acids long. The CDR3 DNA reads TGTGCCAGCTCTAGAGGGGGACAGGGATTTCGGAATCAGCCCCAGCATTTT. Translation gives CASSRGGQGFRNQPQHF.

This clonotype was observed at least ten times. This sequence joins TRBV5-5 and TRBJ2-1; D remains unclear. Deletions cut 1 base from V and 0 bases from J, with 11 bases between. CDR3 size: 16 residues. Germline-derived CDR1 and CDR2 are SGHKS and YYEKEE (reference sequence). The CDR3 DNA is TGTGCCAGCAGCTTGTCCACTCCTCTCTCCTACAATGAGCAGTTCTTC. Translation: CASSLSTPLSYNEQFF.

This clonotype was counted only a few times. This chain connects TRBV7-9 to TRBJ2-7; D gene ambiguous. The V end was cut by 8 bases, the J end by 6 bases, with 17 bases between. This CDR3 has 13 amino acids. Germline-derived CDR1 and CDR2 are SEHNR and FQNEAQ (reference sequence). The CDR3, as DNA: TGTGCCAGCCTCCATTCCGGTTCTGGCGAGCAGTACTTC. Translating it yields CASLHSGSGEQYF.

The sample holds many counts of this clonotype. The chain links TRBV2 to TRBJ1-1; D unclear. The V end was cut by 7 bases, the J end by 1 base, with 7 bases between. The V gene's germline CDR1 is SNHLY and CDR2 FYNNEI. This CDR3 spans 12 amino acids. CDR3 DNA: TGTGCCAGCATGTCGGGGAACACTGAAGCTTTCTTT. This sequence encodes CASMSGNTEAFF.

In its sample, this clonotype was seen a few times. The J gene is TRBJ2-1, the V gene TRBV4-1, with D possibly matching TRBD2 (5 bases). The V end was cut by 1 base, the J end by 3 bases, with 13 bases between. The CDR3 is 16 residues long. The germline CDR1 and CDR2 sequences are MGHRA and YSYEKL. CDR3: CASSQVDLLVYNEQFF. CDR3 bases: TGCGCCAGCAGCCAAGTTGATCTACTAGTCTACAATGAGCAGTTCTTC.

This clonotype was detected many times. CDR3 residues: CASSPTSGRGDTQYF. CDR3 in DNA: TGTGCCAGTAGTCCGACTAGCGGGAGGGGAGATACGCAGTATTTT. The chain is built from TRBV19 and TRBJ2-3; 14 bases align to TRBD2. This CDR3 spans 15 amino acids. Germline trimming cut 5 bases from V and 5 bases from J; bases unmatched to any gene: 3. Looked up from germline, CDR1 is LNHDA and CDR2 is SQIVND (reference sequence). The full variable domain, in which reference TRBV19 and TRBJ2-3 provide the parts outside the CDR3, is DGGITQSPKYLFRKEGQNVTLSCEQNLNHDAMYWYRQDPGQGLRLIYYSQIVNDFQKGDIAEGYSVSREKKESFPLTVTSAQKNPTAFYLCASSPTSGRGDTQYFGPGTRLTVL.

In this sample, this clonotype turned up many times. The chain couples TRBV20-1 to TRBJ1-2; 8 bases are shared with TRBD1. The CDR3 has 12 amino acids. The V gene's germline CDR1 is DFQATT and CDR2 SNEGSKA (reference sequence). Trimming took 0 bases from V and 7 from J; bases not matched to a gene: 1. CDR3 amino acids: CSARDQGAGYTF. The CDR3 nucleotides are TGCAGTGCTAGAGACCAGGGGGCTGGCTACACCTTC.

This clonotype was seen at least ten times. The chain uses TRBV28 and TRBJ1-5, with no clear D. There are 14 residues in the CDR3. V gave up 6 bases and J gave up 0 bases, with 9 bases separating them. The V gene's germline CDR1 is MDHEN and CDR2 SYDVKM. The CDR3: CASSPGASNQPQHF. CDR3 sequence (DNA): TGTGCCAGCAGCCCCGGCGCTAGCAATCAGCCCCAGCATTTT.

This clonotype has a count of ten or more. The chain links TRBV7-8 to TRBJ2-7; D not certain. This CDR3 is 11 amino acids long. V lost 5 bases and J lost 4, with 6 bases in between. Germline V gene sequence: CDR1 SGHVS, CDR2 FQNEAQ. The CDR3 DNA reads TGTGCCAGCAGCACAAATTACGAGCAGTACTTC. This sequence encodes CASSTNYEQYF.

This clonotype has a count of ten or more. V and J are TRBV18 and TRBJ2-3, with D hard to call. Looked up from germline, CDR1 is KGHSH and CDR2 is LQKENI. V was clipped by 0 bases and J by 2 bases, with 9 bases between them. The CDR3 consists of 15 residues. This CDR3 reads CASSPPSQNTDTQYF. DNA for the CDR3: TGTGCCAGCTCACCACCTTCCCAGAACACAGATACGCAGTATTTT.

Comments on this clonotype: A much bigger clone sits one base away, suggesting this may be a read error. This chain connects TRBV10-3 to TRBJ2-7; perhaps TRBD1 as D (6 bases). The CDR3 is 16 residues long. The germline CDR1 and CDR2 sequences are ENHRY and SYGVKD. V shed 5 bases and J shed 3 bases, with 20 bases lying between them. Written as DNA, the CDR3 is TGTGCCATCAGTACTACCCGGAACAGGGAGAACTACGAGCAGTACTTC. It is translated as CAISTTRNRENYEQYF.

Ten or more counts support this clonotype. The chain joins TRBV30 to TRBJ1-1; possibly TRBD1 for D (5 bases). Looked up from germline, CDR1 is GTSNPN and CDR2 is SVGIG (reference sequence). This CDR3 is built from 12 residues. Between the trimmed V and J ends, which lost 3 bases and 6 bases, there was a span of 11 bases. The DNA of the CDR3 is TGTGCCTGGAGCCGGTGGGGGGCTGAAGCTTTCTTT. Amino acid sequence: CAWSRWGAEAFF.

A few counts support this clonotype. In DNA, the CDR3 is TGCAGCGTTGAAGATTGGGCCCTTCCCTCGCGGTTCTTC. Its translation: CSVEDWALPSRFF. The gene calls are TRBV29-1 and TRBJ2-1; D uncertain. V was shortened by 0 bases and J by 15 bases, with 18 bases between the two germline ends. Germline V gene lookup returns CDR1 SQVTM and CDR2 ANQGSEA. The CDR3 is 13 residues long.

This clonotype was detected many times. This chain connects TRBV7-6 to TRBJ2-7; 8 nucleotides match TRBD2. V gave up 4 bases and J gave up 6 bases; unmatched junction bases: 11. The CDR3 consists of 15 residues. Germline-derived CDR1 and CDR2 are SGHVS and FNYEAQ. The CDR3 loop reads CASSSGTRGVGEQYF. The DNA for the CDR3 is TGTGCCAGCAGCTCAGGGACTAGAGGAGTGGGCGAGCAGTACTTC.

The chain recombines TRBV28 with TRBJ1-4; possible D gene TRBD1, 5 bases. This CDR3 spans 15 amino acids. The V gene's germline CDR1 is MDHEN and CDR2 SYDVKM. V was trimmed by 6 bases and J by 8 bases, leaving 19 bases between them. The CDR3 region has the DNA TGTGCCAGCAGAGACCCAGGGCAGGGACGGGAAAAACTGTTTTTT. This translates into CASRDPGQGREKLFF.

The table lists this clonotype with many counts. This rearrangement joins TRBV15 to TRBJ2-7; 10 nucleotides align to TRBD1. The CDR3 is 15 amino acids. V lost 1 base to trimming and J lost 3 bases; unmatched junction nucleotides: 3. CDR1 LNHNV and CDR2 YYDKDF come from the germline V gene (reference sequence). CDR3 sequence reads: CATSRGQGAIYEQYF. The CDR3 DNA reads as TGTGCCACCAGCAGAGGACAGGGGGCGATCTACGAGCAGTACTTC.

CDR3 region: CASSLTGANEQYF. The CDR3 nucleotides read TGCGCCAGCAGCTTAACTGGGGCGAACGAGCAGTACTTC. The chain links TRBV5-1 to TRBJ2-7; tentative D call: TRBD1 (5 bases). Germline loops: CDR1 SGHRS, CDR2 YFSETQ. CDR3 length: 13 amino acids. V was trimmed by 2 bases and J by 5 bases, leaving 11 bases between them.